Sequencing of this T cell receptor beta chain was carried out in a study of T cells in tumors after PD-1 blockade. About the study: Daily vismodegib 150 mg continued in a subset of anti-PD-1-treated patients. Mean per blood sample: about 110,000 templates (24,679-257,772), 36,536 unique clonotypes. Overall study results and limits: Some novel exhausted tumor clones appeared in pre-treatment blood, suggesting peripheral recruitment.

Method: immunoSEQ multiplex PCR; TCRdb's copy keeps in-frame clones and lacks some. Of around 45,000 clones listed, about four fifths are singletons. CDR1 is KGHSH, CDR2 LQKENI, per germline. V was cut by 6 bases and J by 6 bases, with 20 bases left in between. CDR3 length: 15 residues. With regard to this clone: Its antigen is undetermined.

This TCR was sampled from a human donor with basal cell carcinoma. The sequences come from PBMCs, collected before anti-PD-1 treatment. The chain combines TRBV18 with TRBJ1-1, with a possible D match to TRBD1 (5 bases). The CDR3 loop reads CASSRQKTNNAEAFF. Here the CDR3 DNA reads TGTGCCAGCTCCCGACAGAAAACCAATAACGCTGAAGCTTTCTTT.